The T cell receptor beta chain under discussion was sequenced for a study of T cell responses to AZD1222 COVID-19 vaccine. Whole-study results and caveats: Spike-spanning, vaccine-associated CD4 TCRs were dominant at 160-218 and 743-854. Epitopes outside B.1.351 and B.1.1.7 mutated regions reportedly drew nearly half of spike TCRs. AZD1222 recipients seropositive at baseline numbered only 5 to 7.

Repertoires were generated with immunoSEQ multiplex PCR, while TCRdb's copy carries only in-frame clones and drops some. The sample lists about 130,000 clones, around 87% occurring once. CDR1 is SGHRS and CDR2 is YFSETQ in the germline V gene. Trimming took 1 base from V and 1 from J, leaving 11 bases between them. This CDR3 contains 15 residues. A few counts support this clone. Its cognate antigen is unknown. Sequences were derived from peripheral blood, sampled on day 0 of AZD1222 vaccination. The J gene is TRBJ1-1, the V gene TRBV5-1; D gene unclear. This clonotype originated in an adult in good health. The CDR3 bases are TGCGCCAGCAGCTTGAGGGTAGCATCGAACACTGAAGCTTTCTTT. Protein sequence: CASSLRVASNTEAFF.